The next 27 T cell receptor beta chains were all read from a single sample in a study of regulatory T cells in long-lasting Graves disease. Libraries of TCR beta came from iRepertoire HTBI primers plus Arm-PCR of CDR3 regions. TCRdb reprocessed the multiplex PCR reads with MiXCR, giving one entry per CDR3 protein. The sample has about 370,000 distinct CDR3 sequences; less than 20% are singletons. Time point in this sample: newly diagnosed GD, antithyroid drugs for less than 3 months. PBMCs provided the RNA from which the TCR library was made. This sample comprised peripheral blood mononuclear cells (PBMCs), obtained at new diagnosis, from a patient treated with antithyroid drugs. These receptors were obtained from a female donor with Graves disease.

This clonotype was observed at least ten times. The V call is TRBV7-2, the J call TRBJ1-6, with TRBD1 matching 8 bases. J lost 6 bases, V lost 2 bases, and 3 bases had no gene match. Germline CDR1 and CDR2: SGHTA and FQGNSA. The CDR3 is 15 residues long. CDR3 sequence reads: CASSLTGQGNSPLHF. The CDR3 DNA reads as TGTGCCAGCAGCTTAACCGGACAGGGTAATTCACCCCTCCACTTT.

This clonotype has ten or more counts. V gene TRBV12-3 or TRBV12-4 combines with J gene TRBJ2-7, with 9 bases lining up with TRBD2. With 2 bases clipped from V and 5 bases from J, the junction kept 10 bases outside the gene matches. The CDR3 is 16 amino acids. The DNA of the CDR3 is TGTGCCAGCAGTTTATACCAGCGGGAGGCCGGGGACGAGCAGTACTTC. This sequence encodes CASSLYQREAGDEQYF.

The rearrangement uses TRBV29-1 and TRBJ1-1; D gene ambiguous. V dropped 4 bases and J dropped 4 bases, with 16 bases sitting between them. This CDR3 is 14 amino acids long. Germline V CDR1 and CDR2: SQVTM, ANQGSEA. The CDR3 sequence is CSVGRDTESTEAFF. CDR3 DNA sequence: TGCAGCGTTGGCCGGGATACTGAGAGCACTGAAGCTTTCTTT. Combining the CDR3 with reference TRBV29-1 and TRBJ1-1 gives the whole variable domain SAVISQKPSRDICQRGTSLTIQCQVDSQVTMMFWYRQQPGQSLTLIATANQGSEATYESGFVIDKFPISRPNLTFSTLTVSNMSPEDSSIYLCSVGRDTESTEAFFGQGTRLTVV.

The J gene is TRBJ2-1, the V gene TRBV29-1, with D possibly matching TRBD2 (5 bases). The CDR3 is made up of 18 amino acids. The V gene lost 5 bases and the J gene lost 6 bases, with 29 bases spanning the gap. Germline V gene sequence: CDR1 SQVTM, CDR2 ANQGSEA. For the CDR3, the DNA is TGCAGCGTTTTTTTCCGGACTCTTACCACCCGTCACATCAATGAGCAGTTCTTC. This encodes CSVFFRTLTTRHINEQFF.

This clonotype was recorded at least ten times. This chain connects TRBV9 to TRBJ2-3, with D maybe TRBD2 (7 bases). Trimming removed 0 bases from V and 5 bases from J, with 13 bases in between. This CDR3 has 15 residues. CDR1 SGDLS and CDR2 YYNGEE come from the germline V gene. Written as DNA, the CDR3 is TGTGCCAGCAGCGTAGTTCAAGGGGGGGAAGATACGCAGTATTTT. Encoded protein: CASSVVQGGEDTQYF.

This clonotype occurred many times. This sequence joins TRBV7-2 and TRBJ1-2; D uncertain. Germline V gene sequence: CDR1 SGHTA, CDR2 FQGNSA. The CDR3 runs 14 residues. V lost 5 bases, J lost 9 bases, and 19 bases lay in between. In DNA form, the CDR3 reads TGTGCCAGCAGCGCAGGCGGGCAGGCAAGTCGCTACACCTTC. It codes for CASSAGGQASRYTF.

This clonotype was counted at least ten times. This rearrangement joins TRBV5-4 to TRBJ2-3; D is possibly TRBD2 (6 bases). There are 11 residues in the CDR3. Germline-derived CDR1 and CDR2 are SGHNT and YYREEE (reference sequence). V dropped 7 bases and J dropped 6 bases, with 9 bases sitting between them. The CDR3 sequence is CASRGVDTQYF. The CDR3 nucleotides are TGTGCCAGCCGCGGGGTTGATACGCAGTATTTT.

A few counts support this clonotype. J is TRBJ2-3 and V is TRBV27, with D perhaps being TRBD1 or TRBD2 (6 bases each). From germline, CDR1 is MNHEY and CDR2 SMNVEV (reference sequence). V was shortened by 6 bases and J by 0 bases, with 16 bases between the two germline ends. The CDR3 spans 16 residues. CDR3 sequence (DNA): TGTGCCAGCAGCTTCGTGGGGGGCTTAAGCACAGATACGCAGTATTTT. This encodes CASSFVGGLSTDTQYF.

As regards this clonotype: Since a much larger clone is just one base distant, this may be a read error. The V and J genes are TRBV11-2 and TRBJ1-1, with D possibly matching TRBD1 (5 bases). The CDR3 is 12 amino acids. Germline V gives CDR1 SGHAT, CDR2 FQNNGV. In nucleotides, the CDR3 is TGTGCCAGCGGCTTAGGGGCTAAAAAAGCTTTCTTT. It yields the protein CASGLGAKKAFF.

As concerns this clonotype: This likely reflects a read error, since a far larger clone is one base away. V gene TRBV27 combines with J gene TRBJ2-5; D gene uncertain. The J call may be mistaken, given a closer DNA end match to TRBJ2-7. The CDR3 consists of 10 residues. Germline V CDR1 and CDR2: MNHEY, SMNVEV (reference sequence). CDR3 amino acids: CASSLTEQYF. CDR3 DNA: TGTGCCAGCAGTTTGACCGAGCAGTACTTC.

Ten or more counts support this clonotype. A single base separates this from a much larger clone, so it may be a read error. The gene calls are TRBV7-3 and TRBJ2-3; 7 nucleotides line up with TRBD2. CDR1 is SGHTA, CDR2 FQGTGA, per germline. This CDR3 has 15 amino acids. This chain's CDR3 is CAGSRRVAGADTQYF. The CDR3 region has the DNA TGTGCCGGCAGCCGACGCGTAGCGGGCGCAGATACGCAGTATTTT.

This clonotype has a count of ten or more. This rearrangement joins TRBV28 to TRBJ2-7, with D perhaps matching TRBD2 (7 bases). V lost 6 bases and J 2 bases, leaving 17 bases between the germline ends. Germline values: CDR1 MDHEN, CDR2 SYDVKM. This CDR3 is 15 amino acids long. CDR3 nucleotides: TGTGCCAGCAGGGCGGGGGCGGGGGTAACCTACGAGCAGTACTTC. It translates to CASRAGAGVTYEQYF.

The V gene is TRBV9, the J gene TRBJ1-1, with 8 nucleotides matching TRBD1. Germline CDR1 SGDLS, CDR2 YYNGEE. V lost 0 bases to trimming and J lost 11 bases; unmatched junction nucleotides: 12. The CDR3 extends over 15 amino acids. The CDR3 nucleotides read TGTGCCAGCAGCGTAGAGGCAGGGGGCGCGTATACGGCTTTCTTT. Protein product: CASSVEAGGAYTAFF.

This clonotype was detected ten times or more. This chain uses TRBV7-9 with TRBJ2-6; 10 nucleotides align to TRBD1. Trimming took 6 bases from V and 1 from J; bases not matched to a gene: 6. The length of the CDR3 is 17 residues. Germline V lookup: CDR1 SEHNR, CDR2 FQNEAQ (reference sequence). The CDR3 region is CASRTPGQGSGANVLTF. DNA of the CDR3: TGTGCCAGCAGGACTCCGGGACAGGGGTCTGGGGCCAACGTCCTGACTTTC.

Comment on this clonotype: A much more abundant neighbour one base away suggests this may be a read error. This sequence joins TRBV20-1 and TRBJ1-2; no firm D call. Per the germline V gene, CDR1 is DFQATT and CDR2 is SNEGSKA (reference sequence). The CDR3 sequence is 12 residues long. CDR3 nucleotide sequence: TGCAGCGGAGACCGCTTGAACTATGGCTACACCTTC. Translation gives CSGDRLNYGYTF.

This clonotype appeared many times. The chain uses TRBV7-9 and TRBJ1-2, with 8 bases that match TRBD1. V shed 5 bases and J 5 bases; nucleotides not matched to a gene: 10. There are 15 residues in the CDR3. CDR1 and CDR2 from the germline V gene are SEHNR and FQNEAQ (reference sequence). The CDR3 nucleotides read TGTGCCAGCAGCGCAGACAGGGGACTTCGATATGGCTACACCTTC. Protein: CASSADRGLRYGYTF.

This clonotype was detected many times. CDR3 DNA sequence: TGTGCCAGCAGCTTAGGTGACTTTTCTAATGAAAAACTGTTTTTT. Its protein product is CASSLGDFSNEKLFF. The V call is TRBV11-2, the J call TRBJ1-4; D is unclear. Germline V gene lookup returns CDR1 SGHAT and CDR2 FQNNGV. This CDR3 comprises 15 residues. The V and J ends lost 1 base and 3 bases respectively, with 9 bases between them.

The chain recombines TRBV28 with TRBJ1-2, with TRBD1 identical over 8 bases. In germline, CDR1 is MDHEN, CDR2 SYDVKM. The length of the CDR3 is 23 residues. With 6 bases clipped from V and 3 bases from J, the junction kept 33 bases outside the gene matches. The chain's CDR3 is CASSPASGGLGDTGTGFHYGYTF. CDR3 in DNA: TGTGCCAGCAGCCCTGCCAGCGGGGGGTTAGGGGACACCGGGACAGGCTTTCACTATGGCTACACCTTC.

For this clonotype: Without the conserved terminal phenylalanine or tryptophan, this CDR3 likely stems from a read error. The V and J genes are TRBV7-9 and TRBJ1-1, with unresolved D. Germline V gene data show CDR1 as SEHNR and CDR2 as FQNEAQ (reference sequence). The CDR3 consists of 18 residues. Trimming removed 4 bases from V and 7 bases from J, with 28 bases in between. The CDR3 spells CASSSARATTLHGNEAFS. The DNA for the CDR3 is TGTGCCAGCAGCTCAGCGAGGGCGACTACCTTACATGGCAATGAAGCTTTCTCT.

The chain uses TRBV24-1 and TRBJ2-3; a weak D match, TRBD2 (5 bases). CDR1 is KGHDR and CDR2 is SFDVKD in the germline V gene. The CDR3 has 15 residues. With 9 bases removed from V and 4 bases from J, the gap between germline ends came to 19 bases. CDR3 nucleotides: TGTGCCACCCTCAAATATGGGGAGAGGTCAGATACGCAGTATTTT. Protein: CATLKYGERSDTQYF.

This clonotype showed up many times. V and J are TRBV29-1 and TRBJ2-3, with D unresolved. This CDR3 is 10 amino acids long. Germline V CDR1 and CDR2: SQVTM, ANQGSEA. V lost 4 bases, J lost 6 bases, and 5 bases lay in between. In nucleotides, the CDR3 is TGCAGCGTTGCTCGGGATACGCAGTATTTT. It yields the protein CSVARDTQYF.

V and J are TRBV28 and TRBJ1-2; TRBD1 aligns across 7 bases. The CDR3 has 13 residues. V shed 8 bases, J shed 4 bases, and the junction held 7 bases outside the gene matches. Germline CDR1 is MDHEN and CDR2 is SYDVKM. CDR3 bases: TGTGCCAGCCGGCGGGACAGCATCTATGGCTACACCTTC. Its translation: CASRRDSIYGYTF.

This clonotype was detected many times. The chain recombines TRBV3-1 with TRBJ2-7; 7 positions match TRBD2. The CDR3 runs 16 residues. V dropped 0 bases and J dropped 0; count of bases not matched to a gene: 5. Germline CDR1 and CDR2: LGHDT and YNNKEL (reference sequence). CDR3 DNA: TGTGCCAGCAGCCAAGAAGGGAGGGGAAGCTCCTACGAGCAGTACTTC. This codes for CASSQEGRGSSYEQYF.

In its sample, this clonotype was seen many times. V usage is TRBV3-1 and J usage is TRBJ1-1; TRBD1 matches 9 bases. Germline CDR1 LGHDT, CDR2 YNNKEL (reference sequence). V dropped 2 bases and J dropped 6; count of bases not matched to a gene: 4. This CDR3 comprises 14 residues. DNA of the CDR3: TGTGCCAGCAGCCAATTACAGGGGGCGGCTGAAGCTTTCTTT. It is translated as CASSQLQGAAEAFF. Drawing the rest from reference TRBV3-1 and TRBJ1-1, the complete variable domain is DTAVSQTPKYLVTQMGNDKSIKCEQNLGHDTMYWYKQDSKKFLKIMFSYNNKELIINETVPNRFSPKSPDKAHLNLHINSLELGDSAVYFCASSQLQGAAEAFFGQGTRLTVV.

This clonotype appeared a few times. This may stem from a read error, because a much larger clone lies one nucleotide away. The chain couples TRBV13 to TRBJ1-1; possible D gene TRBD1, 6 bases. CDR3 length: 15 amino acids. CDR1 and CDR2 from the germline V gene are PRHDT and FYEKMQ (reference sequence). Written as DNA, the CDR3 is TGTGCCAGCAGCTTAGAGGGGGGGTTGAACACTGAAGCTCTCTTT. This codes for CASSLEGGLNTEALF.

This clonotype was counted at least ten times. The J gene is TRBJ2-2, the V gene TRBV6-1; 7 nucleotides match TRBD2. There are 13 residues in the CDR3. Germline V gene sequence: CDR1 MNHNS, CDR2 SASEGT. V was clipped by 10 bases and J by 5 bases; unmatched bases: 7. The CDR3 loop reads CANTGGSTGELFF. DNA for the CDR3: TGTGCCAACACGGGCGGGAGTACCGGGGAGCTGTTTTTT.

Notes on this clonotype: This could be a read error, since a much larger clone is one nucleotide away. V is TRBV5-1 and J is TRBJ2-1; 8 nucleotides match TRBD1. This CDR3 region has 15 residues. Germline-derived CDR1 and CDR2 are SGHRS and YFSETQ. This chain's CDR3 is CASSLGTGLYNKQFF. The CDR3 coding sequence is TGCGCCAGCAGCTTGGGGACAGGGCTCTACAATAAGCAGTTCTTC.